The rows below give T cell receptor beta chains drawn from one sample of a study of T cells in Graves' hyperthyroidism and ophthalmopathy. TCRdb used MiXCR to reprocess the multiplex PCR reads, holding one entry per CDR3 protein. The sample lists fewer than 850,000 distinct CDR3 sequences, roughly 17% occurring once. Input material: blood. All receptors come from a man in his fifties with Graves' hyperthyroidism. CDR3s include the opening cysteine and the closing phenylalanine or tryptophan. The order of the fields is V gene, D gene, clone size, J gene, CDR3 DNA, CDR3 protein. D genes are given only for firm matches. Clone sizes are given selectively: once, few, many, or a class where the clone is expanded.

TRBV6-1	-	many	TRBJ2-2	TGTGCCAGCAGTGAAATAAGGGTTGGCCAACGGGCCGGGGAGCTGTTTTTT	CASSEIRVGQRAGELFF
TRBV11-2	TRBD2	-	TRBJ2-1	TGTGCCAGCAGCCAAGCGGGACTAGCGGGAGCCTATGAGCAGTTCTTC	CASSQAGLAGAYEQFF
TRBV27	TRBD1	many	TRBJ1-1	TGTGCCAGCACCCTCCACCGGGACAGGAACACTGAAGCTTTCTTT	CASTLHRDRNTEAFF
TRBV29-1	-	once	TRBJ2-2	TGCAGCGTTGGGGGGGGGGCGGACGGGGAGCTGTTTTTT	CSVGGGADGELFF
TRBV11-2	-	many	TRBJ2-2	TGTGCCAGCAGCTTAACGGGGCAGGGCACCGGGGAGCTGTTTTTT	CASSLTGQGTGELFF
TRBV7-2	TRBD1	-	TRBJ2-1	TGTGCCAGCAGCTTCAAATCCACGGGACAGATACTTTACAATGAGCAGTTCTTC	CASSFKSTGQILYNEQFF
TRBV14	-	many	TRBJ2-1	TGTGCCAGCAGCCAAGGCCAGCTAGTTCATGAGCAGTTCTTC	CASSQGQLVHEQFF
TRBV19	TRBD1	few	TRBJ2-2	TGTGCCAGTACCCTGGACAGGGGGAGATCGAACACCGGGGAGCTGTTTTTT	CASTLDRGRSNTGELFF
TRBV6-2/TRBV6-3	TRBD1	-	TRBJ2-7	TGTGCCAGCACCAAGGGACAGGGGGCCTACGAGCAGTACTTC	CASTKGQGAYEQYF
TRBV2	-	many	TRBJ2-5	TGTGCCAGCAGTGCGGAATCGGGAGTTTTTGAGACCCAGTACTTC	CASSAESGVFETQYF
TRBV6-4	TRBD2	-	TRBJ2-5	TGTGCCAGCAGTTACCCAAAGGGATATGCGGGAGTGGGCCAAGAGACCCAGTACTTC	CASSYPKGYAGVGQETQYF
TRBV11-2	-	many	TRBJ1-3	TGTGCCAGCAGCATAGTCGGTGGGCTCTCTGGAAACACCATATATTTT	CASSIVGGLSGNTIYF
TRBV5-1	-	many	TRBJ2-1	TGCGCCAGCAGCTTGTGGGGGGAGGTCTACAATGAGCAGTTCTTC	CASSLWGEVYNEQFF
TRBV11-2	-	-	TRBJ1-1	TGTGCCAGCAGTTTGGGGGAGGGGATCACTGAAGCTTTCTTT	CASSLGEGITEAFF
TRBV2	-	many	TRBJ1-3	TGTGCCAGACTCATTCAGGGCAGCTCTGGAAACACCATATATTTT	CARLIQGSSGNTIYF
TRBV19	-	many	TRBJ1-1	TGTGCCAGTAGTCTCGACCACCCCCCAGGGCCCCGGACTGAAGCTTTCTTT	CASSLDHPPGPRTEAFF
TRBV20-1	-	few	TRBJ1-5	TGCAGTGCTAGAGATGTTTCTGCGGGGAGAAGGGATCAGCCCCAGCATTTT	CSARDVSAGRRDQPQHF
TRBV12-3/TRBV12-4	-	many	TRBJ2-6	TGTGCCAGCAGTTCTGTTTATTCTGGGGCCAACGTCCTGACTTTC	CASSSVYSGANVLTF
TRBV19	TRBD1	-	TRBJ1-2	TGTGCCAGTAGTTCGCCCGGGACAGGGGACATGTATGGCTACACCTTC	CASSSPGTGDMYGYTF
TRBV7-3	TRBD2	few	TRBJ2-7	TGTGCCAGCAGCCAAGGGACTAGCGGGAGCCACGAGCAGTACTTC	CASSQGTSGSHEQYF
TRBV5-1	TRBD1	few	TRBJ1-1	TGCGCCAGCACGAGACAGGGGCCAGAGGGAGCTTTCTTT	CASTRQGPEGAFF
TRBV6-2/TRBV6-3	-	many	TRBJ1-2	TGTGCCAGCAATAACCGGGAACCAAACTATGGCTACACCTTC	CASNNREPNYGYTF
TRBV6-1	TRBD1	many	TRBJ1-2	TGTGCCAGCAGTGACCGGAAGGCGGGACAGATTTACTATGGCTACACCTTC	CASSDRKAGQIYYGYTF
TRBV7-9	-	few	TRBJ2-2	TGTGCCAGCCTCCCTGACAACGGATACACCGGGGAGCTGTTTTTT	CASLPDNGYTGELFF
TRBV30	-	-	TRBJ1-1	TGTGCCTGGAGTTTGCCGGGACCCGGGGTCTTT	CAWSLPGPGVF
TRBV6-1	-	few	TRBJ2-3	TGTGCCAGCAGTTCGGAGATTAGGGATACGCAGTATTTT	CASSSEIRDTQYF
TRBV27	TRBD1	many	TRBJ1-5	TGTGCCAGCAGTTTAGTGGCAGGGGGCTTTCAGCCCCAGCATTTT	CASSLVAGGFQPQHF
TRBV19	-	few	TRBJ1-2	TGTGCCAGTACTGCTACGACCTATGGCTACACCTTC	CASTATTYGYTF
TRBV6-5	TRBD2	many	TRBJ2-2	TGTGCCAGCAGTTACTCCACGTTACGACTAGCGGAGTCGAACACCGGGGAGCTGTTTTTT	CASSYSTLRLAESNTGELFF